The rows below give T cell receptor beta chains drawn from one sample of a study of T cell repertoires in cytomegalovirus infection. TCRdb reprocessed the reads via MiXCR and lists one record per CDR3 protein. The repertoire holds 80,000 or so distinct CDR3 sequences, with approximately 42% as singletons. Their target antigens are unknown. The material was CD8+ T cells from cultured PBMCs, obtained from culture after CMV antigen stimulation. Source of these receptors: a human donor in good health (CMV status not recorded). Some clones in this sample may be carry-over from other donors' samples. The CDR3 runs from the conserved cysteine through the conserved F or W.

V	J	CDR3
TRBV4-3	TRBJ2-3	CASSQGLATDTQYF
TRBV4-1	TRBJ2-7	CASSQEGGLNRADYEQYF
TRBV19	TRBJ1-4	CASIGGPFNEKLFF
TRBV5-1	TRBJ1-1	CASSFSQSGANTEAFF
TRBV5-8	TRBJ2-5	CASSLDQGAETQYF
TRBV12-3/TRBV12-4	TRBJ1-4	CASTLDRDRVDEKLFF
TRBV11-2	TRBJ2-2	CASSPTGFTGELFF
TRBV4-3	TRBJ2-2	CASSPRLTTGELFF
TRBV7-6	TRBJ1-1	CASSLQGIDTEAFF
TRBV7-2	TRBJ1-1	CASSLVGTGGEEAFF
TRBV7-9	TRBJ2-7	CASSPTSGGTALKQYF